These 28 T cell receptor beta chains came from one sample sequenced in a study of shared clonotypes between healthy human individuals. CD45RO-negative CD8 cells positively selected for CCR7 made up the naive population, which excluded terminally differentiated effector memory CD45RA+ cells. Using immunoSEQ multiplex PCR, the repertoire was profiled, and TCRdb retains in-frame clones only, with some absent. Among just over 2,000,000 clones, roughly 94% were seen once, and the ten largest hold about 1.1%. The source material was naive CD8+ T cells sorted from blood. The receptor set was obtained from a man aged 18 to 30 in good health.

The chain has TRBV19 and TRBJ1-1, with D hard to call. Trimming took off 3 bases at V and 5 bases at J, with 25 bases between the two ends. CDR1 LNHDA and CDR2 SQIVND come from the germline V gene (reference sequence). The CDR3 spans 18 residues. The CDR3 sequence is CASSISPGRHHGGTEAFF. The CDR3, as DNA: TGTGCCAGTAGTATTTCCCCCGGCAGACACCATGGAGGTACTGAAGCTTTCTTT.

This clone has a single count. The chain employs TRBV5-1 and TRBJ2-7; the match to TRBD2 covers 11 bases. V was clipped by 2 bases and J by 4 bases; unmatched bases: 11. Germline V lookup: CDR1 SGHRS, CDR2 YFSETQ. This CDR3 is 17 amino acids long. The CDR3 protein is CASSFLPSTSGEYEQYF. The DNA of the CDR3 is TGCGCCAGCAGCTTCCTACCCTCGACTAGCGGGGAATACGAGCAGTACTTC.

J is TRBJ2-1 and V is TRBV6-5, with D maybe TRBD2 (6 bases). There are 16 residues in the CDR3. V was trimmed by 0 bases and J by 6 bases, leaving 15 bases between them. Germline V gene lookup returns CDR1 MNHEY and CDR2 SVGAGI. The DNA for the CDR3 is TGTGCCAGCAGTTACTCGACGGGGGAGCGGGCCAATGAGCAGTTCTTC. Its protein is CASSYSTGERANEQFF.

The chain recombines TRBV7-9 with TRBJ2-1; 8 bases align to TRBD1. Germline V gene data show CDR1 as SEHNR and CDR2 as FQNEAQ (reference sequence). This CDR3 spans 15 amino acids. V lost 5 bases, J lost 5 bases, and 8 bases stayed unmatched. In nucleotides, the CDR3 is TGTGCCAGCAGCCCCGGACAGGGTTTAAACAATGAGCAGTTCTTC. Amino acid sequence: CASSPGQGLNNEQFF.

The chain joins TRBV7-2 to TRBJ2-6; D may be TRBD1 (6 bases). V lost 1 base, J lost 0 bases, and 10 bases lay in between. The germline CDR1 and CDR2 sequences are SGHTA and FQGNSA. This CDR3 has 17 amino acids. CDR3 loop: CASSLGTASSGANVLTF. In DNA, the CDR3 is TGTGCCAGCAGCTTAGGGACAGCGAGCTCTGGGGCCAACGTCCTGACTTTC.

Here the CDR3 reads CASSLGSAPYEQYF. CDR3 sequence (DNA): TGTGCCAGCAGCCTTGGGTCTGCTCCCTACGAGCAGTACTTC. The genes are TRBV9 and TRBJ2-7; D unclear. V was trimmed by 4 bases and J by 2 bases, leaving 13 bases between them. The germline CDR1 and CDR2 sequences are SGDLS and YYNGEE. This CDR3 contains 14 residues.

The chain is built from TRBV19 and TRBJ2-7; 7 bases align to TRBD1. The CDR3 runs 15 residues. The junction had 9 bases not matched to a gene; V was cut back by 5 bases and J by 2 bases. The germline CDR1 and CDR2 sequences are LNHDA and SQIVND (reference sequence). Here the CDR3 reads CASSWADRVAYEQYF. CDR3 DNA sequence: TGTGCCAGTAGTTGGGCAGACAGGGTAGCCTACGAGCAGTACTTC. The full variable domain, with the rest looked up from reference TRBV19 and TRBJ2-7, is DGGITQSPKYLFRKEGQNVTLSCEQNLNHDAMYWYRQDPGQGLRLIYYSQIVNDFQKGDIAEGYSVSREKKESFPLTVTSAQKNPTAFYLCASSWADRVAYEQYFGPGTRLTVT.

This clone has only one observation. V usage is TRBV10-2 and J usage is TRBJ2-5; D remains ambiguous. The V end was cut by 2 bases, the J end by 0 bases, with 7 bases between. Germline V lookup: CDR1 WSHSY, CDR2 SAAADI. The CDR3 has 14 residues. DNA of the CDR3: TGCGCCAGCAGTGAGATCTGGCACCAAGAGACCCAGTACTTC. It translates to CASSEIWHQETQYF.

The rearrangement uses TRBV28 and TRBJ1-3, with a tentative D call TRBD1 (5 bases). Germline assignment: CDR1 MDHEN and CDR2 SYDVKM. The V end was cut by 7 bases, the J end by 4 bases, with 11 bases between. This CDR3 is built from 13 residues. CDR3 sequence: CASTTGGGNTIYF. The CDR3 coding sequence is TGTGCCAGCACCACCGGGGGAGGAAACACCATATATTTT.

This chain links TRBV21-1 with TRBJ2-7; the table names TRBD2, a call not compared with the DNA. TRBV21-1 is a listed pseudogene. The CDR3 sequence is 14 residues long. The CDR3: CASRHPESRGEQYF. The CDR3 coding sequence is TGTGCCAGCAGGCACCCCGAGAGTAGAGGGGAGCAGTACTTC.

The V gene is TRBV6-6, the J gene TRBJ1-2, with 8 bases that match TRBD1. The V gene end was trimmed by 1 base and the J gene end by 4 bases; junction bases not matched to a gene: 2. The CDR3 spans 14 residues. The germline V gene encodes CDR1 MNHNY and CDR2 SVGAGI (reference sequence). The CDR3 DNA reads TGTGCCAGCAGTTACTTACAGGGGGGCTATGGCTACACCTTC. Translation gives CASSYLQGGYGYTF.

V gene TRBV10-2 combines with J gene TRBJ1-3, with a possible D match to TRBD1 (6 bases). With 6 bases removed from V and 0 bases from J, the gap between germline ends came to 18 bases. In germline, CDR1 is WSHSY, CDR2 SAAADI. The CDR3 runs to 17 residues. The CDR3 here is CASRDSAPRFSGNTIYF. DNA for the CDR3: TGCGCCAGCAGGGACAGTGCCCCTAGATTCTCTGGAAACACCATATATTTT.

The chain couples TRBV5-1 to TRBJ2-2, with 8 bases matching TRBD2. The CDR3 has 17 amino acids. Germline CDR1 and CDR2: SGHRS and YFSETQ. V gave up 3 bases and J gave up 1 base; unmatched junction bases: 8. The CDR3 protein is CASSSPRSGGNTGELFF. The CDR3 nucleotides read TGCGCCAGCAGCTCCCCCAGGAGCGGGGGGAACACCGGGGAGCTGTTTTTT.

This sequence joins TRBV4-3 and TRBJ1-4, with no clear D. Germline CDR1 reads LGHNA; CDR2 reads YSLEER. V lost 0 bases and J 5 bases, leaving 13 bases between the germline ends. This CDR3 is built from 16 residues. CDR3 DNA: TGCGCCAGCAGCCAAGAAAGCCCAGGACTGAATGAAAAACTGTTTTTT. It codes for CASSQESPGLNEKLFF.

The CDR3 loop reads CASSLGGAGLTYEQYF. The CDR3 DNA reads as TGTGCCAGCAGTTTGGGGGGGGCAGGGCTGACCTACGAGCAGTACTTC. The genes are TRBV2 and TRBJ2-7, with D possibly being TRBD2 (7 bases). Per germline, CDR1 SNHLY and CDR2 FYNNEI. Trimming took 5 bases from V and 2 from J, leaving 19 bases between them. There are 16 residues in the CDR3.

This chain uses TRBV19 with TRBJ1-1, with D perhaps TRBD1 (5 bases). The V and J ends lost 9 bases and 2 bases respectively, with 13 bases between them. Germline lookup yields CDR1 LNHDA and CDR2 SQIVND (reference sequence). The CDR3 length is 13 residues. In nucleotides, the CDR3 is TGTGCCAGCGCGACCCGGGGCAACACTGAAGCTTTCTTT. Protein: CASATRGNTEAFF.

This clone was observed once. The V call is TRBV6-5, the J call TRBJ1-2; TRBD1 matches 8 bases. Losses at the gene ends were 0 bases for V and 4 bases for J; bases not matched to a gene: 4. Germline-derived CDR1 and CDR2 are MNHEY and SVGAGI. The length of the CDR3 is 15 residues. The DNA of the CDR3 is TGTGCCAGCAGTTACTCTCCGACAGGGGCCTATGGCTACACCTTC. Amino acids: CASSYSPTGAYGYTF.

A single count supports this clone. The sample has other DNA sequences that encode this CDR3 too. The chain couples TRBV7-6 to TRBJ2-7; D possibly corresponds to TRBD2 (5 bases). CDR3 size: 13 residues. Trimming shortened V by 5 bases and J by 1 base, and 9 bases separated the two germline ends. Germline-derived CDR1 and CDR2 are SGHVS and FNYEAQ. The CDR3 here is CASSGGPSYEQYF. CDR3 in DNA: TGTGCCAGCAGCGGCGGGCCATCCTACGAGCAGTACTTC.

This clone was detected only once. V gene TRBV23-1 combines with J gene TRBJ2-7; the D gene is possibly TRBD1 (5 bases). TRBV23-1 carries the ORF label, with uncertain function. V dropped 10 bases and J dropped 0 bases, with 16 bases sitting between them. CDR3 length: 14 residues. Here the CDR3 DNA reads TGCGCCAATTCGGCAGGGTCCCTCTCCTACGAGCAGTACTTC. This sequence encodes CANSAGSLSYEQYF.

CDR3 in amino acids: CASTMDLLLTEAFF. CDR3 sequence (DNA): TGTGCCAGCACTATGGACCTACTTCTCACTGAAGCTTTCTTT. This chain joins TRBV28 and TRBJ1-1; D uncertain. Germline V gives CDR1 MDHEN, CDR2 SYDVKM. The ends were cut back, 7 bases at V and 4 bases at J, with 16 bases in the middle. The CDR3 contains 14 residues.

V and J are TRBV6-5 and TRBJ1-3, with no clear D. The germline V and J ends were trimmed by 0 bases and 6 bases, with 6 bases remaining between them. Germline V gene sequence: CDR1 MNHEY, CDR2 SVGAGI. CDR3 size: 13 residues. CDR3 DNA sequence: TGTGCCAGCAGTTACTCGGGTCTAAACACCATATATTTT. This sequence encodes CASSYSGLNTIYF.

CDR3 region: CASSSRDRGLDTGELFF. The DNA of the CDR3 is TGTGCCAGCAGCTCCAGGGACAGGGGGCTAGACACCGGGGAGCTGTTTTTT. The gene calls are TRBV11-3 and TRBJ2-2; 12 bases fit TRBD1. With 4 bases clipped from V and 3 bases from J, the junction kept 6 bases outside the gene matches. The germline V gene encodes CDR1 SGHNT and CDR2 YENEEA. The CDR3 sequence is 17 residues long.

This clone has more than one count but fewer than ten. The chain recombines TRBV2 with TRBJ1-6; D gene unclear. V gave up 3 bases and J gave up 0 bases, with 12 bases separating them. The CDR3 consists of 17 residues. In germline, CDR1 is SNHLY, CDR2 FYNNEI. The CDR3 sequence: CASSDVTRSSYNSPLHF. The DNA of the CDR3 is TGTGCCAGCAGTGATGTGACAAGGAGCTCCTATAATTCACCCCTCCACTTT. Filled out from reference TRBV2 and TRBJ1-6, the complete variable domain reads EPEVTQTPSHQVTQMGQEVILRCVPISNHLYFYWYRQILGQKVEFLVSFYNNEISEKSEIFDDQFSVERPDGSNFTLKIRSTKLEDSAMYFCASSDVTRSSYNSPLHFGNGTRLTVT.

The chain joins TRBV5-1 to TRBJ2-1; D is undetermined. The germline CDR1 and CDR2 sequences are SGHRS and YFSETQ. The V end lost 1 base, the J end lost 10 bases, and 9 bases lay between the germline ends. The CDR3 length is 12 residues. The CDR3 loop reads CASSLLRREQFF. The CDR3 DNA follows: TGCGCCAGCAGCTTGCTAAGGCGAGAGCAGTTCTTC.

The rearrangement uses TRBV19 and TRBJ1-1; TRBD1 is a possible D gene (5 bases). The CDR3 is made up of 18 amino acids. The germline gives CDR1 LNHDA, CDR2 SQIVND (reference sequence). The V end was cut by 7 bases, the J end by 0 bases, with 24 bases between. The CDR3 loop is CASTQPAAGTYMNTEAFF. The CDR3 DNA reads TGTGCCAGTACCCAACCCGCGGCCGGGACTTATATGAACACTGAAGCTTTCTTT.

The chain joins TRBV13 to TRBJ1-6; 9 bases are a match to TRBD1. Germline V CDR1 and CDR2: PRHDT, FYEKMQ (reference sequence). The CDR3 sequence is 17 residues long. V lost 5 bases to trimming and J lost 10 bases; unmatched junction nucleotides: 15. The CDR3 DNA reads as TGTGCCAGCAGCCTCCGTCGGACAGGGGATTCGGGCTCACCCCTCCACTTT. Protein sequence: CASSLRRTGDSGSPLHF. Variable domain in full (rest from reference TRBV13 and TRBJ1-6): AAGVIQSPRHLIKEKRETATLKCYPIPRHDTVYWYQQGPGQDPQFLISFYEKMQSDKGSIPDRFSAQQFSDYHSELNMSSLELGDSALYFCASSLRRTGDSGSPLHFGNGTRLTVT.

The chain links TRBV6-5 to TRBJ2-3, with 10 bases identical to TRBD2. Germline V gene lookup returns CDR1 MNHEY and CDR2 SVGAGI. V lost 4 bases to trimming and J lost 3 bases; unmatched junction nucleotides: 4. The CDR3 contains 15 residues. CDR3 DNA sequence: TGTGCCAGCAGTTCAGCGGGGGGGCCGACAGATACGCAGTATTTT. It codes for CASSSAGGPTDTQYF.

The CDR3, as DNA: TGTGCCAGCAGACGGGACAGGGGGGGTTGGACTGAAGCTTTCTTT. Protein sequence: CASRRDRGGWTEAFF. This chain connects TRBV6-1 to TRBJ1-1; 11 positions match TRBD1. The V gene's germline CDR1 is MNHNS and CDR2 SASEGT. CDR3 length: 15 amino acids. With 6 bases clipped from V and 5 bases from J, the junction kept 8 bases outside the gene matches.